This paragraph covers one T cell receptor beta chain sequence. The CDR3 is 12 residues long. V lost 6 bases to trimming and J lost 6 bases, with 10 bases between them. Germline V CDR1 and CDR2: SGHRS, YFSETQ. This sample stems from a study of blood T cell repertoires in COVID-19. TCRdb's table, derived via immunoSEQ multiplex PCR, lists solely in-frame clones and lacks some. The repertoire holds about 120,000 clones, with 85% to 90% as singletons. Sequencing used peripheral blood. V is TRBV5-1 and J is TRBJ2-1, with D perhaps TRBD2 (5 bases). This clonotype originated in a man in his 70s with active or convalescent COVID-19. CDR3 nucleotide sequence: TGCGCCAGCACCCGGGGTAGCAATGAGCAGTTCTTC. Protein sequence: CASTRGSNEQFF.